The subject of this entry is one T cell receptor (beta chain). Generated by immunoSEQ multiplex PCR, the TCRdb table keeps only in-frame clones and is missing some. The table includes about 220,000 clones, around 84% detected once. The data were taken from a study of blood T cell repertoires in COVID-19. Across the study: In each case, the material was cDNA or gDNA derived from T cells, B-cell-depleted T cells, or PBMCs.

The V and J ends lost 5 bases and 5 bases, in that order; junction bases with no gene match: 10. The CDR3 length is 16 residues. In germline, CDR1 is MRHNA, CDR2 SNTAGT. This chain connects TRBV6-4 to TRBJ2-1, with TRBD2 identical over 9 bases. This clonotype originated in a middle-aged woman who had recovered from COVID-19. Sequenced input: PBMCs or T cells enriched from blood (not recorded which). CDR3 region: CASSYLAGGPNNEQFF. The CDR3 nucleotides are TGTGCCAGCAGTTACCTCGCGGGAGGGCCAAACAATGAGCAGTTCTTC.